This T cell receptor (beta chain) emerged from a study of OX40 agonist ivuxolimab in advanced cancers. The CDR3 contains 14 residues. Germline CDR1 and CDR2: SNHLY and FYNNEI. V lost 4 bases, J lost 6 bases, and 12 bases lay in between. As concerns this clone: The target antigen is unknown.

Notes on the study in general: Clonal expansion was seen in CD4+ and CD8+ blood T cells by week 6 at 0.1 to 3.0 mg/kg.

Data came from immunoSEQ multiplex PCR; TCRdb stores just in-frame clones and leaves some out. The sample lists over 50,000 clones; about 82% were seen once. Sequenced material: CD4+ or CD8+ T cells sorted from blood, taken in a trial of the OX40 agonist ivuxolimab. This receptor was obtained from an adult with an advanced solid tumor such as melanoma, head and neck, liver or kidney cancer. The V call is TRBV2, the J call TRBJ2-2; TRBD2 is a possible D gene (5 bases). The CDR3 bases are TGTGCCAGCAGTGCCCAGAGGGAGCCCGGGGAGCTGTTTTTT. It specifies CASSAQREPGELFF.